This T cell receptor (beta chain) originates from a study of cytomegalovirus exposure and HLA in healthy donors. This PCR relied on a set of 60 Vbeta primers and 13 Jbeta primers. The repertoire was sequenced with immunoSEQ multiplex PCR; TCRdb's copy has only in-frame clones and lacks some. Of about 170,000 clones in the sample, 65% to 85% were seen once. This clone was counted only a few times. What it binds is not known. Points from the study as a whole: A later analysis by the authors found several of the most significant clusters apparently linked to common viral pathogens. 150 to 200 TCR beta chains were listed as cytomegalovirus-associated. Both high specificity and high sensitivity reportedly marked the classifier's diagnosis of cytomegalovirus status.

Sequencing input: PBMCs. The receptor was derived from a woman aged 45 to 65 in good health and CMV-seropositive.

The CDR3 DNA reads as TGTGCCTGGAGTCTCCGCCGGGACAGGGGAGTGAATGGCTACACCTTC. Translating it yields CAWSLRRDRGVNGYTF. The chain uses TRBV30 and TRBJ1-2, with 10 positions matching TRBD1. Per germline, CDR1 GTSNPN and CDR2 SVGIG (reference sequence). The V gene end was trimmed by 2 bases and the J gene end by 6 bases; junction bases not matched to a gene: 12. The CDR3 runs to 16 residues.